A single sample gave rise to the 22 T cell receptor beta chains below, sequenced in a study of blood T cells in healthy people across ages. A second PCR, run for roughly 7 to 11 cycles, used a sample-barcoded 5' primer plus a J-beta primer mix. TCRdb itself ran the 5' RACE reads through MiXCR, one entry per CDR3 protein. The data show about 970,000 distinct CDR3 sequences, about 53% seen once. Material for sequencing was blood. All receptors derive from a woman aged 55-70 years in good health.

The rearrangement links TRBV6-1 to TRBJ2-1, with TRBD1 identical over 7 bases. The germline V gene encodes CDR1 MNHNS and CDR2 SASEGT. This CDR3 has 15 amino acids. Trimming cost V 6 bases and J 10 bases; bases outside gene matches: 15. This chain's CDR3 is CASSQGQAGKGEQFF. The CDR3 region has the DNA TGTGCCAGCAGCCAAGGACAGGCCGGGAAAGGAGAGCAGTTCTTC.

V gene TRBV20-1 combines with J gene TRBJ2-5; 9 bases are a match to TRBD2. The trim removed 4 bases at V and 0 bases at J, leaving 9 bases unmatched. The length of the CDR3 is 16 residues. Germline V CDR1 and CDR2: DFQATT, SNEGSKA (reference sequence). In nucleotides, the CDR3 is TGCAGTGCTACTGATATGAGCGGGAGGAACCAAGAGACCCAGTACTTC. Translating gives CSATDMSGRNQETQYF.

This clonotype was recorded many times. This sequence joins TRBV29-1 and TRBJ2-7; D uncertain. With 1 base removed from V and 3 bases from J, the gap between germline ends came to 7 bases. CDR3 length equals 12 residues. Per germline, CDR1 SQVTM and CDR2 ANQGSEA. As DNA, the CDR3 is TGCAGCGTTGAAGTAGCAAGCTACGAGCAGTACTTC. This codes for CSVEVASYEQYF.

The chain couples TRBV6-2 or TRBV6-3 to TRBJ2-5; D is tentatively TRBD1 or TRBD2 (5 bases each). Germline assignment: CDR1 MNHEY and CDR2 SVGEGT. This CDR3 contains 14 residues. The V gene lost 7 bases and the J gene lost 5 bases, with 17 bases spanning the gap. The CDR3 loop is CASTNPGPPETQYF. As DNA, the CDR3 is TGTGCCAGCACCAACCCGGGACCTCCGGAGACCCAGTACTTC.

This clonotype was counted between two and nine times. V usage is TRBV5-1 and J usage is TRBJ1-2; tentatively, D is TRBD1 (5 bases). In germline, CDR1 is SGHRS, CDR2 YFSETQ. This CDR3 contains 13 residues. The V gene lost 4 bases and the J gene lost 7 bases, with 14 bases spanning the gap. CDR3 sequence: CASSPEPGLGYTF. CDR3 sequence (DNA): TGCGCCAGCAGCCCCGAGCCAGGGCTTGGCTACACCTTC.

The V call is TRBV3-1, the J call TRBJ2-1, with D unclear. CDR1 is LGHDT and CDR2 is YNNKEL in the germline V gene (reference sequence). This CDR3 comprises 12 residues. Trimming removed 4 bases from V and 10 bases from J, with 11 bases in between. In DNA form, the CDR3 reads TGTGCCAGCAGCCGAGTACTCAGCGAGCAGTTCTTC. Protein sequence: CASSRVLSEQFF.

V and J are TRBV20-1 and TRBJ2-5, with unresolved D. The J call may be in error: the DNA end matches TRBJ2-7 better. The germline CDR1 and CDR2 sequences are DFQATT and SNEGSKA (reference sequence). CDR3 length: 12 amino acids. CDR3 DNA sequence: TGCAGTGCTTCGAGCGAATACTACGAGCAGTACTTC. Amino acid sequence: CSASSEYYEQYF.

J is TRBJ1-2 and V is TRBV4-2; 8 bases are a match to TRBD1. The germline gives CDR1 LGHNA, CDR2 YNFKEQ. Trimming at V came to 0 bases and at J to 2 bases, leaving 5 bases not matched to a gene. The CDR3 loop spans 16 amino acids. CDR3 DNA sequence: TGTGCCAGCAGCCAAGATTTAACAGGGGGAAACTATGGCTACACCTTC. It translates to CASSQDLTGGNYGYTF.

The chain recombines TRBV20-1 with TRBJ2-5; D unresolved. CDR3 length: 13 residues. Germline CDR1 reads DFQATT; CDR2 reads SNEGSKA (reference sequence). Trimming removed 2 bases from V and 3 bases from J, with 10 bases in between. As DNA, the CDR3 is TGCAGTGCTAGAAAGACGGCGGAAGAGACCCAGTACTTC. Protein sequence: CSARKTAEETQYF.

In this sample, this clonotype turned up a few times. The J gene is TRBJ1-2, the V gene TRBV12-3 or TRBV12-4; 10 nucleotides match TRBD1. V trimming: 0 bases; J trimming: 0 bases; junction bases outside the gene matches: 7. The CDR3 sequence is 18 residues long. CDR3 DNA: TGTGCCAGCAGTTTAGCGCTGGGGACAGGGGATGCTAACTATGGCTACACCTTC. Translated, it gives CASSLALGTGDANYGYTF.

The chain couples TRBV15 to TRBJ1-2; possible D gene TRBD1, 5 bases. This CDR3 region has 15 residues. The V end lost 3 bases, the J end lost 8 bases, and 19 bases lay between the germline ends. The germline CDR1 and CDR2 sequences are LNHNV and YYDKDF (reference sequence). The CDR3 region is CATSRERGNWGGYTF. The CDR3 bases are TGTGCCACCAGCAGGGAGAGGGGAAATTGGGGCGGCTACACCTTC.

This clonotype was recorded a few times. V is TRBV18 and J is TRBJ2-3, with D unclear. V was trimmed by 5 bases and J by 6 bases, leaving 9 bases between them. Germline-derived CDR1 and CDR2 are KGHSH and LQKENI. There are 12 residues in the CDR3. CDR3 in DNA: TGTGCCAGCTCAGTTTTCGCCGATACGCAGTATTTT. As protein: CASSVFADTQYF.

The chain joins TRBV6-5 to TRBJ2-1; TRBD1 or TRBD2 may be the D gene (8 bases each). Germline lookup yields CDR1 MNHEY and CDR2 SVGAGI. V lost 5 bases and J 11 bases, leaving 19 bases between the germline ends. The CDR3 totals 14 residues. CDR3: CASSTGGDRSKQFF. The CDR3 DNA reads TGTGCCAGCAGTACGGGGGGGGACAGGAGCAAGCAGTTCTTC.

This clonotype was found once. CDR3 amino acids: CASSQGDLNTQYF. For the CDR3, the DNA is TGCGCCAGCAGCCAGGGTGATTTAAATACGCAGTATTTT. V and J are TRBV4-3 and TRBJ2-3; no firm D call. Deletions cut 3 bases from V and 7 bases from J, with 11 bases between. Germline CDR1 is LGHNA and CDR2 is YSLEER. CDR3 length: 13 amino acids.

The CDR3 protein is CASSLEDEAFF. CDR3 coding DNA: TGTGCCAGCAGCTTAGAGGATGAAGCTTTCTTT. The J gene is TRBJ1-1, the V gene TRBV13; D call uncertain. The CDR3 is 11 residues long. The germline V gene encodes CDR1 PRHDT and CDR2 FYEKMQ (reference sequence). V lost 1 base and J lost 7, with 4 bases in between.

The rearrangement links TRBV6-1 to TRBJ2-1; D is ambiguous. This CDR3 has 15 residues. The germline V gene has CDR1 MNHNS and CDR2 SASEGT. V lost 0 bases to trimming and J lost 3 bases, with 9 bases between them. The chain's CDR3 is CASSEAHVHYNEQFF. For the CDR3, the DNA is TGTGCCAGCAGTGAAGCGCATGTCCACTACAATGAGCAGTTCTTC.

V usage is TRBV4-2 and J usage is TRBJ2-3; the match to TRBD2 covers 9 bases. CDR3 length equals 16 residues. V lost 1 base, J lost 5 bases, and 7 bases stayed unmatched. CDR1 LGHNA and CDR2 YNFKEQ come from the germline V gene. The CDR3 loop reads CASSQVIAGELDTQYF. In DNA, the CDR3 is TGTGCCAGCAGCCAAGTAATAGCGGGAGAGTTAGATACGCAGTATTTT.

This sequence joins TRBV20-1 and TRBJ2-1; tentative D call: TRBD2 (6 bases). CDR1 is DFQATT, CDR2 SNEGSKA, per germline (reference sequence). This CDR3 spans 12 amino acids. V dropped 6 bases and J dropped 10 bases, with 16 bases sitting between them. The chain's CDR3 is CSARFTSMEQFF. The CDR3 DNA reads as TGCAGTGCGAGATTCACTAGCATGGAGCAGTTCTTC.

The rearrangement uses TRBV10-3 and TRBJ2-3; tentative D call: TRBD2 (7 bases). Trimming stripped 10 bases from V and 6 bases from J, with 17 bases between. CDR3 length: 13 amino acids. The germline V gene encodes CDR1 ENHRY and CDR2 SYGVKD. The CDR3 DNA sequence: TGTGCCACCGAACACAGGGAGGGCGATACGCAGTATTTT. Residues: CATEHREGDTQYF.

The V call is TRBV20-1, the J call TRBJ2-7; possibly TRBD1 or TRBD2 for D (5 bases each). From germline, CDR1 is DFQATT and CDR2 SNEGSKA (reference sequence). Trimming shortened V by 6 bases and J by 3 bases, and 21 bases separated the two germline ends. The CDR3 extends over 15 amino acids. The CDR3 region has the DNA TGCAGTGCCCACCAACCGGGACGAGGAGTCTACGAGCAGTACTTC. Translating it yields CSAHQPGRGVYEQYF.

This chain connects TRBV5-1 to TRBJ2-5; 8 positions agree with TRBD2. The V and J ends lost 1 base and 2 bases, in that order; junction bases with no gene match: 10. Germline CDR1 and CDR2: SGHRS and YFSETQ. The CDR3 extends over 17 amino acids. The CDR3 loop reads CASSLNTPGGRQETQYF. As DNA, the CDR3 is TGCGCCAGCAGCTTGAATACACCTGGCGGGAGGCAAGAGACCCAGTACTTC.

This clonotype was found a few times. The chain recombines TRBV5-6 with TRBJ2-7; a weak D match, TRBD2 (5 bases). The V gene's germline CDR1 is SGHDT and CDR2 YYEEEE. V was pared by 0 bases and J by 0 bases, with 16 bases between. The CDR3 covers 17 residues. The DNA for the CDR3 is TGTGCCAGCAGCTTGGCCGGCAGGAGGAGACTCTCCTACGAGCAGTACTTC. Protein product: CASSLAGRRRLSYEQYF.